The present T cell receptor (beta chain) was sequenced within a study of cytomegalovirus exposure and HLA in healthy donors. About this clone itself: Its antigen is still unknown.

V gave up 4 bases and J gave up 7 bases, with 11 bases separating them. Germline CDR1 and CDR2: MDHEN and SYDVKM. This CDR3 is built from 12 residues. TCRdb's copy holds only in-frame clones and misses some; the assay was immunoSEQ multiplex PCR. The data show roughly 130,000 clones, 75% to 90% seen once. The study's findings and limits: Cytomegalovirus association was assigned to approximately 180 TCR beta chains. Reportedly, cytomegalovirus status was diagnosed with high sensitivity and specificity. According to a subsequent analysis, TCR clusters identified in the first cohort showed a tendency to co-occur across the roughly 120 validation repertoires. Rarity marked most TCR sequences, yet some public TCRs occurred in many donors.

Sequenced sample: PBMCs. The source of this sequence is a woman between 25 and 40 years old in good health and CMV-seropositive. The chain has TRBV28 and TRBJ2-7; no definite D call. The CDR3 loop is CASSWRPLEQYF. Written as DNA, the CDR3 is TGTGCCAGCAGTTGGAGACCTCTGGAGCAGTACTTC.